Below, 19 T cell receptor beta chains from the same sample are listed, as sequenced in a study of cytomegalovirus exposure and HLA in healthy donors. With 60 Vbeta and 13 Jbeta primers, the PCR was carried out. The table came from immunoSEQ multiplex PCR; TCRdb's copy has only in-frame clones and leaves some out. The sample includes 60,000 to 90,000 clones. The specimen sequenced was PBMCs. The receptor source for this set is a woman aged 40-49 years in good health and CMV-seropositive.

V is TRBV6-6 and J is TRBJ1-6, with 7 bases aligning to TRBD1. This CDR3 is 15 amino acids long. Germline V gene sequence: CDR1 MNHNY, CDR2 SVGAGI (reference sequence). V trimming: 2 bases; J trimming: 11 bases; junction bases outside the gene matches: 9. The CDR3 sequence is CASSYLRDSNPPLHF. CDR3 bases: TGTGCCAGCAGTTACCTACGGGACAGTAACCCACCCCTCCACTTT.

The chain uses TRBV14 and TRBJ1-2, with 7 bases aligning to TRBD1. The CDR3 extends over 16 amino acids. In germline, CDR1 is SGHDN, CDR2 FVKESK. Germline trimming cut 0 bases from V and 0 bases from J; bases unmatched to any gene: 4. CDR3 bases: TGTGCCAGCAGCCAAGAAGGGCAGGGGGCTAACTATGGCTACACCTTC. This codes for CASSQEGQGANYGYTF. Based on the CDR3 plus reference TRBV14 and TRBJ1-2, the full variable domain is EAGVTQFPSHSVIEKGQTVTLRCDPISGHDNLYWYRRVMGKEIKFLLHFVKESKQDESGMPNNRFLAERTGGTYSTLKVQPAELEDSGVYFCASSQEGQGANYGYTFGSGTRLTVV.

This chain uses TRBV6-1 with TRBJ1-2, with D possibly being TRBD1 (5 bases). The V end was cut by 6 bases, the J end by 2 bases, with 7 bases between. The CDR3 consists of 12 residues. In germline, CDR1 is MNHNS, CDR2 SASEGT. CDR3 sequence (DNA): TGTGCCAGCAGGGGGGGGAACTATGGCTACACCTTC. Translating gives CASRGGNYGYTF.

J is TRBJ1-5 and V is TRBV28; possible D gene TRBD1, 6 bases. The CDR3 spans 15 residues. V gave up 8 bases and J gave up 0 bases, with 14 bases separating them. In germline, CDR1 is MDHEN, CDR2 SYDVKM. This CDR3 is CASGWTDTSNQPQHF. As DNA, the CDR3 is TGTGCCAGCGGCTGGACAGACACTAGCAATCAGCCCCAGCATTTT.

The V and J genes are TRBV6-1 and TRBJ2-4, with TRBD2 matching 10 bases. This CDR3 contains 16 residues. The germline V gene encodes CDR1 MNHNS and CDR2 SASEGT. Trimming removed 4 bases from V and 9 bases from J; junction bases left unmatched: 12. CDR3 bases: TGTGCCAGCAGTGGCCTCTTTAGCGGGGGGCCCCCCATTCAGTACTTC. This gives the protein CASSGLFSGGPPIQYF.

The V and J genes are TRBV5-6 and TRBJ2-3, with 7 bases fitting TRBD2. The CDR3 totals 16 residues. From germline, CDR1 is SGHDT and CDR2 YYEEEE. Unmatched junction bases numbered 7, after V lost 3 bases and J lost 0 bases. The CDR3 loop reads CASSYSREWSTDTQYF. CDR3 sequence (DNA): TGTGCCAGCAGCTACTCGCGGGAGTGGAGCACAGATACGCAGTATTTT.

This rearrangement joins TRBV6-1 to TRBJ2-3; 7 nucleotides agree with TRBD2. This CDR3 contains 15 residues. The germline CDR1 and CDR2 sequences are MNHNS and SASEGT. Trimming removed 7 bases from V and 1 base from J; junction bases left unmatched: 8. CDR3 in DNA: TGTGCCAGCAATCCAACTAGCGCAGGCACAGATACGCAGTATTTT. Encoded protein: CASNPTSAGTDTQYF.

The J gene is TRBJ2-6, the V gene TRBV4-3; D ambiguous. Germline assignment: CDR1 LGHNA and CDR2 YSLEER. V was shortened by 4 bases and J by 3 bases, with 4 bases between the two germline ends. This CDR3 region has 13 residues. The CDR3 DNA reads as TGCGCCAGCAGCCCCCGTGGGGCCAACGTCCTGACTTTC. Protein: CASSPRGANVLTF.

The CDR3 is CASSPSRQVTYGYTF. CDR3 bases: TGTGCCAGCAGCCCTTCGCGACAGGTCACCTATGGCTACACCTTC. The chain combines TRBV5-6 with TRBJ1-2; D is perhaps TRBD1 (6 bases). CDR1 is SGHDT and CDR2 is YYEEEE in the germline V gene. The length of the CDR3 is 15 residues. The V end lost 4 bases, the J end lost 4 bases, and 17 bases lay between the germline ends. The whole variable domain, filled in from reference TRBV5-6 and TRBJ1-2, reads DAGVTQSPTHLIKTRGQQVTLRCSPKSGHDTVSWYQQALGQGPQFIFQYYEEEERQRGNFPDRFSGHQFPNYSSELNVNALLLGDSALYLCASSPSRQVTYGYTFGSGTRLTVV.

This chain joins TRBV29-1 and TRBJ1-2; weak D call: TRBD1 (6 bases). The CDR3 loop spans 11 amino acids. Trimming removed 5 bases at V and 5 bases at J, with 9 bases between. CDR1 and CDR2 from the germline V gene are SQVTM and ANQGSEA. CDR3 region: CSVWTAYGYTF. As DNA, the CDR3 is TGCAGCGTTTGGACAGCGTATGGCTACACCTTC.

V gene TRBV7-2 combines with J gene TRBJ2-7; 10 nucleotides match TRBD2. CDR3 length equals 16 residues. J gave up 6 bases and V 1 base, and 9 bases lay outside the gene matches. Germline V lookup: CDR1 SGHTA, CDR2 FQGNSA. This chain's CDR3 is CASSLGLVTSGFEQYF. The CDR3 DNA is TGTGCCAGCAGCTTAGGTTTAGTGACTAGCGGGTTCGAGCAGTACTTC.

V and J are TRBV15 and TRBJ1-1; D may be TRBD1 (6 bases). The CDR3 sequence is 15 residues long. Trimming took 3 bases from V and 2 from J, leaving 13 bases between them. Germline V lookup: CDR1 LNHNV, CDR2 YYDKDF (reference sequence). CDR3 in DNA: TGTGCCACCAGCAGTCAATACAGGGAAAACACTGAAGCTTTCTTT. It codes for CATSSQYRENTEAFF.

V is TRBV6-1 and J is TRBJ2-1; TRBD1 aligns across 8 bases. This CDR3 is 15 amino acids long. The V segment lost 7 bases and the J segment 7 bases; nucleotides outside the gene matches: 12. CDR1 is MNHNS, CDR2 SASEGT, per germline. CDR3 region: CASTPGGPVGNEQFF. DNA of the CDR3: TGTGCCAGCACCCCAGGGGGCCCAGTCGGTAATGAGCAGTTCTTC.

The rearrangement links TRBV5-1 to TRBJ2-5, with D uncertain. The CDR3 is 11 amino acids. Trimming took 3 bases from V and 7 from J, leaving 7 bases between them. The germline V gene has CDR1 SGHRS and CDR2 YFSETQ. In DNA, the CDR3 is TGCGCCAGCAGCTGGGCCGGGACCCAGTACTTC. This encodes CASSWAGTQYF.

The rearrangement joins TRBV28 to TRBJ1-4; tentative D call: TRBD1 (5 bases). CDR1 is MDHEN and CDR2 is SYDVKM in the germline V gene. CDR3 length: 13 amino acids. V was pared by 8 bases and J by 8 bases, with 15 bases between. CDR3 DNA sequence: TGTGCCAGCGCCGTCAGGGTGAGGGAAAAACTGTTTTTT. It is translated as CASAVRVREKLFF. Full variable domain (missing parts from reference TRBV28 and TRBJ1-4): DVKVTQSSRYLVKRTGEKVFLECVQDMDHENMFWYRQDPGLGLRLIYFSYDVKMKEKGDIPEGYSVSREKKERFSLILESASTNQTSMYLCASAVRVREKLFFGSGTQLSVL.

The V and J genes are TRBV5-1 and TRBJ2-7; 9 bases line up with TRBD2. The V and J ends lost 4 bases and 5 bases, in that order; junction bases with no gene match: 16. The CDR3 spans 17 residues. Germline-derived CDR1 and CDR2 are SGHRS and YFSETQ. The CDR3 reads CASSLGGEAGGQDEQYF. DNA for the CDR3: TGCGCCAGCAGCCTTGGGGGAGAAGCGGGGGGTCAGGACGAGCAGTACTTC.

This chain connects TRBV6-4 to TRBJ2-1; 8 nucleotides align to TRBD2. Trimming removed 1 base from V and 3 bases from J; junction bases left unmatched: 2. Germline CDR1 reads MRHNA; CDR2 reads SNTAGT. This CDR3 region has 15 residues. The CDR3 DNA sequence: TGTGCCAGCAGTGACTTCGCGGGAGGCTACAATGAGCAGTTCTTC. This sequence encodes CASSDFAGGYNEQFF.

The V gene is TRBV4-3, the J gene TRBJ2-2; D is undetermined. The germline V and J ends were trimmed by 4 bases and 1 base, with 7 bases remaining between them. The germline V gene encodes CDR1 LGHNA and CDR2 YSLEER. The CDR3 consists of 14 residues. CDR3 in DNA: TGCGCCAGCAGCCCAGCAGGGAACACCGGGGAGCTGTTTTTT. It translates to CASSPAGNTGELFF.

The gene calls are TRBV5-4 and TRBJ1-2; D is possibly TRBD1 (5 bases). The ends were cut back, 4 bases at V and 5 bases at J, with 12 bases in the middle. The germline gives CDR1 SGHNT, CDR2 YYREEE (reference sequence). CDR3 length: 13 residues. The CDR3: CASSPGRTYGYTF. Here the CDR3 DNA reads TGTGCCAGCAGCCCCGGACGGACATATGGCTACACCTTC.